Listed here is a single TCR beta chain. This sample stems from a study of blood T cell repertoires in COVID-19. Overall study context: T cells, B-cell-depleted T cells, or PBMCs supplied cDNA or gDNA.

V shed 6 bases and J shed 4 bases, with 13 bases lying between them. The CDR3 spans 13 residues. Germline V gene data show CDR1 as SQVTM and CDR2 as ANQGSEA. Study processing details: Reference gene primer amplification gave nucleated cell count estimates. Sequencing was performed with immunoSEQ multiplex PCR; in TCRdb, only in-frame clones are kept and a portion is missing. D and trimming were read from the DNA, whereas the V and J calls and clone size are those reported in that table. The sample carries 120,000 or so clones, approximately 82% recorded once. Sample: peripheral blood. The sequence was collected from a woman at least 80 years old with acute or convalescent COVID-19. This chain joins TRBV29-1 and TRBJ1-3; D is possibly TRBD1 (6 bases). CDR3 loop: CSVQGTLGNTIYF. DNA of the CDR3: TGCAGCGTCCAGGGGACGCTGGGAAACACCATATATTTT.